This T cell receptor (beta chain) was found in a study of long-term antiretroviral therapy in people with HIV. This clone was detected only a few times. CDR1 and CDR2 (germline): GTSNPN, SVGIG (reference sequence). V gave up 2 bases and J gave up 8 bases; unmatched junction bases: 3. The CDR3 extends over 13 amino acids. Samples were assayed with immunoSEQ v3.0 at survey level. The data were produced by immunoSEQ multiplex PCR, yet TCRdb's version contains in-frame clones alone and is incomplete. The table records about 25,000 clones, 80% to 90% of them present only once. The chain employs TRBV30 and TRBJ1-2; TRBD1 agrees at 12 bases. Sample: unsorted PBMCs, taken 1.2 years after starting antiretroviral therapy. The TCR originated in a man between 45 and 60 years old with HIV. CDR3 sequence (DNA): TGTGCCTGGAGTCGGGACAGGGGGCAGGGCTACACCTTC. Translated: CAWSRDRGQGYTF.